Many counts were recorded for the clone carrying this T cell receptor beta chain. Its antigen is undetermined. Germline CDR1 reads SGHRS; CDR2 reads YFSETQ. CDR3 length equals 14 residues. Trimming pared 0 bases from V and 5 bases from J, leaving 12 bases between. The entry originates in a study of early T cells in non-severe SARS-CoV-2 infection. Study at large: Chains from this unsorted whole-blood bulk RNA could not be paired.

Study outcomes and limitations: Missing private and CD4 specificities, VDJdb matching favored anti-spike CD8 responses.

Individual cDNA molecules each received unique molecular identifiers attached to them. From the 5' RACE reads, TCRdb called clonotypes with MiXCR, one entry per CDR3 protein. The repertoire holds about 30,000 distinct CDR3 sequences, approximately 5% seen once, with approximately 13% in the top ten. V and J are TRBV5-1 and TRBJ2-7, with D tentatively TRBD1 or TRBD2 (5 bases each). The clonotype comes from an adult who was a healthcare worker with PCR-confirmed SARS-CoV-2 infection or an uninfected control (not recorded which). The sample consisted of whole blood. CDR3 DNA: TGCGCCAGCAGCTTGGCGCAGGGAGACCACGAGCAGTACTTC. Its translation: CASSLAQGDHEQYF.